These 3 T cell receptor beta chains originate from one sample sequenced in a study of T cells after yellow fever vaccination (dated by TCRdb to the late 2010s). The library relied on 5' RACE. The instrument was an Illumina NovaSeq 6000. TCRdb took the public reads, trimmed them with fastp at Q25, ran MiXCR for clone calling and kept in-frame beta chains. All rows with the same CDR3 protein become a single entry with the most common DNA and genes. The sample table lists 200,000 to 250,000 distinct CDR3 sequences, less than 3.5% of them with a count of one. 3.2% of the sample goes to the ten largest clones. The treatment or condition label for this specimen denotes: live attenuated yellow fever vaccine strain. The sample consisted of CD4+ T cells sorted from PBMCs, taken 10 days after the yellow fever booster vaccination. The receptors stem from a man aged 18 to 30 who received the YFV17D yellow fever vaccine.

This clonotype appeared many times. The chain recombines TRBV6-5 with TRBJ1-4; D is perhaps TRBD1 (6 bases). The CDR3 loop spans 17 amino acids. With 0 bases removed from V and 2 bases from J, the gap between germline ends came to 13 bases. Germline CDR1 reads MNHEY; CDR2 reads SVGAGI. The CDR3 is CASSYSYPGATNEKLFF. The CDR3 DNA reads as TGTGCCAGCAGTTACTCGTATCCGGGGGCTACTAATGAAAAACTGTTTTTT.

CDR3 region: CASSGGQGRSGANVLTF. CDR3 coding DNA: TGTGCCAGCAGCGGGGGACAGGGTCGTTCTGGGGCCAACGTCCTGACTTTC. This chain uses TRBV5-4 with TRBJ2-6; 9 bases line up with TRBD1. V was clipped by 4 bases and J by 1 base; unmatched bases: 6. The CDR3 is 17 residues long. Germline CDR1 is SGHNT and CDR2 is YYREEE (reference sequence).

This clonotype was detected many times. The V call is TRBV6-1, the J call TRBJ1-2, with TRBD1 matching over 12 bases. CDR1 MNHNS and CDR2 SASEGT come from the germline V gene. CDR3 length: 17 residues. Trimming removed 7 bases from V and 7 bases from J; junction bases left unmatched: 16. As DNA, the CDR3 is TGTGCCAGCACTTCCGCGGGTCCGGGACAGGGGGCTGTTGGCTACACCTTC. Translating it yields CASTSAGPGQGAVGYTF.